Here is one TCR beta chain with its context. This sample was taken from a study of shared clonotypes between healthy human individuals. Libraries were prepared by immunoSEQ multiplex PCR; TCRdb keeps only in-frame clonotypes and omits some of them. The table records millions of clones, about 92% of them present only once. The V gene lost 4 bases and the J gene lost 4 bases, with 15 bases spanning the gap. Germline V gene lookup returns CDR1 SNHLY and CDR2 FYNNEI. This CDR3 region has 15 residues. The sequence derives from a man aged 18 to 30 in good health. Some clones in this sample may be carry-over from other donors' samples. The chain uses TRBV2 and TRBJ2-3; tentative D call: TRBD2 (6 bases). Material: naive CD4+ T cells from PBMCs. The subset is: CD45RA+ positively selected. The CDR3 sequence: CASSGGAMGSDTQYF. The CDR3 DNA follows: TGTGCCAGCAGTGGCGGGGCAATGGGCTCAGATACGCAGTATTTT.